This entry lists 7 T cell receptor beta chains sequenced from one sample in a study of cytomegalovirus exposure and HLA in healthy donors. The PCR made use of 60 Vbeta and 13 Jbeta primers. Sequenced by immunoSEQ multiplex PCR; TCRdb stores in-frame clones only, minus some. The sample carries approximately 160,000 clones, over 60% recorded once. The sequenced material came from PBMCs. The receptors here all came from a woman aged 30 to 39 in good health and CMV-seropositive.

This sequence joins TRBV6-1 and TRBJ2-1; 11 nucleotides line up with TRBD2. The germline CDR1 and CDR2 sequences are MNHNS and SASEGT. The CDR3 contains 14 residues. V lost 5 bases and J lost 7; bases outside the gene matches: 4. The CDR3 coding sequence is TGTGCCAGCAGTTTTAGCGGGAGGGCTAATGAGCAGTTCTTC. This codes for CASSFSGRANEQFF.

V and J are TRBV6-5 and TRBJ1-1, with TRBD1 matching 7 bases. The CDR3 sequence is 14 residues long. Unmatched junction bases numbered 6, after V lost 4 bases and J lost 4 bases. From germline, CDR1 is MNHEY and CDR2 SVGAGI. The chain's CDR3 is CASSLDRLRTEAFF. The CDR3 DNA reads TGTGCCAGCAGTTTGGACAGGCTGCGCACTGAAGCTTTCTTT.

This chain connects TRBV7-9 to TRBJ1-1; 7 nucleotides line up with TRBD1. The V segment lost 5 bases and the J segment 1 base; nucleotides outside the gene matches: 19. The germline CDR1 and CDR2 sequences are SEHNR and FQNEAQ (reference sequence). This CDR3 has 19 amino acids. The CDR3 coding sequence is TGTGCCAGCAGCCACTACAGGGGAATTTCAACGGGGAGGAACACTGAAGCTTTCTTT. Residues: CASSHYRGISTGRNTEAFF. Full variable domain (outside the CDR3, taken from reference TRBV7-9 and TRBJ1-1): DTGVSQNPRHKITKRGQNVTFRCDPISEHNRLYWYRQTLGQGPEFLTYFQNEAQLEKSRLLSDRFSAERPKGSFSTLEIQRTEQGDSAMYLCASSHYRGISTGRNTEAFFGQGTRLTVV.

The CDR3 DNA reads as TGTGCCAGCAGATACAGAGACTCTGGAAACACCATATATTTT. This encodes CASRYRDSGNTIYF. V usage is TRBV6-1 and J usage is TRBJ1-3, with no clear D. The length of the CDR3 is 14 residues. From germline, CDR1 is MNHNS and CDR2 SASEGT. V lost 6 bases to trimming and J lost 0 bases, with 9 bases between them.

The chain joins TRBV10-3 to TRBJ2-5; D remains unclear. The J call is in doubt because the DNA end fits TRBJ2-7 better. The V gene's germline CDR1 is ENHRY and CDR2 SYGVKD. The CDR3 extends over 13 amino acids. This CDR3 is CAISVMQPAEQYF. The CDR3 DNA sequence: TGTGCCATCAGTGTGATGCAACCCGCCGAGCAGTACTTC.

This clone appeared a single time. The chain combines TRBV14 with TRBJ1-2; D ambiguous. The germline V and J ends were trimmed by 3 bases and 7 bases, with 12 bases remaining between them. Germline V gives CDR1 SGHDN, CDR2 FVKESK. The CDR3 totals 13 residues. The CDR3 is CASSQTPGGGYTF. The CDR3 DNA sequence: TGTGCCAGCAGCCAGACTCCGGGAGGTGGCTACACCTTC.

The chain couples TRBV6-5 to TRBJ2-1; TRBD2 agrees at 9 bases. J was trimmed by 9 bases and V by 5 bases; bases with no gene match: 8. CDR1 is MNHEY, CDR2 SVGAGI, per germline. This CDR3 has 14 amino acids. In DNA, the CDR3 is TGTGCCAGCAGTCCCGGGGGACTAGCTCGTGAGCAGTTCTTC. Translated, it gives CASSPGGLAREQFF.